Here is one TCR beta chain with its context. Its specificity is not known. The data stem from a study of siplizumab effects on memory and regulatory T cells. Study conclusions and caveats: Whether proliferating Tregs in siplizumab cultures suppress was not functionally confirmed.

The repertoire was sequenced with immunoSEQ multiplex PCR; TCRdb's copy has only in-frame clones and lacks some. The sample holds about 110,000 clones, 80% to 95% seen once. The CDR3 is made up of 18 amino acids. V lost 6 bases to trimming and J lost 0 bases; unmatched junction nucleotides: 14. Germline V gene lookup returns CDR1 SNHLY and CDR2 FYNNEI. Sequencing was done on a sample of CD4+ T cells sorted from blood. The V gene is TRBV2, the J gene TRBJ2-7, with 10 bases identical to TRBD1. This clonotype originated in a human donor in good health. The CDR3, as DNA: TGTGCCAGCAGACCGGGACAGGGGCGCCATTTCAGCTCCTACGAGCAGTACTTC. This gives the protein CASRPGQGRHFSSYEQYF.